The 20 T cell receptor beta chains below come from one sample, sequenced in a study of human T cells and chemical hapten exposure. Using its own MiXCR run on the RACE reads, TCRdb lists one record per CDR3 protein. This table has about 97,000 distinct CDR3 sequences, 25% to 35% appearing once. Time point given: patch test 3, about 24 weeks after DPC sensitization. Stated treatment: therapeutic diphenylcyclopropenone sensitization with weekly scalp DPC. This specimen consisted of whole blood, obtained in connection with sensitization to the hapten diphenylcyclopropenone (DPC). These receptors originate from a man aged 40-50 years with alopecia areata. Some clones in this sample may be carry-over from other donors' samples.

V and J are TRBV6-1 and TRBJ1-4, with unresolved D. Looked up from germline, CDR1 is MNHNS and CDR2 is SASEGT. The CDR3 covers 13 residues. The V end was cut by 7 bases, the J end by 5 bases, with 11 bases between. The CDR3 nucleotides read TGTGCCAGCACACGCTTCCAAAATGAAAAACTGTTTTTT. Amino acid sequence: CASTRFQNEKLFF.

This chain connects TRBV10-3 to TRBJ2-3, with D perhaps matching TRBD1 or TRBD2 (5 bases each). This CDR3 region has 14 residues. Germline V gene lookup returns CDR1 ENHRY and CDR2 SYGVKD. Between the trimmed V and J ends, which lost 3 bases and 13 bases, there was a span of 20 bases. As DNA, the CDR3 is TGTGCCATCAGTGATCCAACCGGGACCCAAGAAAAGTATTTT. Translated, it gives CAISDPTGTQEKYF.

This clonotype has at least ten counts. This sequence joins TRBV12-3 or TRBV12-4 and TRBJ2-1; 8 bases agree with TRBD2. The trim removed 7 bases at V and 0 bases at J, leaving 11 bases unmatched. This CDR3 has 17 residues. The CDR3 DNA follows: TGTGCCAGCAAGGGTCCGGGAGGGCTTCGCTCCTACAATGAGCAGTTCTTC. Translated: CASKGPGGLRSYNEQFF.

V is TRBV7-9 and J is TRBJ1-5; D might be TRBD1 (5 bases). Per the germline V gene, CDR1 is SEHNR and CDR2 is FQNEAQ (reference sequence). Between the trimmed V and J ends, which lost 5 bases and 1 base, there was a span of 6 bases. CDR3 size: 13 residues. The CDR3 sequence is CASSRQSNQPQHF. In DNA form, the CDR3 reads TGTGCCAGCAGCCGACAGAGCAATCAGCCCCAGCATTTT.

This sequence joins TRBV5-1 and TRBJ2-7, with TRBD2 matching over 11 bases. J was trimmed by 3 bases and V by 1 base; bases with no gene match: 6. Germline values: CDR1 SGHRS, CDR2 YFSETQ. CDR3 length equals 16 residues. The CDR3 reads CASSLTGTSGYYEQYF. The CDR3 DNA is TGCGCCAGCAGCTTGACTGGGACTAGCGGATACTACGAGCAGTACTTC.

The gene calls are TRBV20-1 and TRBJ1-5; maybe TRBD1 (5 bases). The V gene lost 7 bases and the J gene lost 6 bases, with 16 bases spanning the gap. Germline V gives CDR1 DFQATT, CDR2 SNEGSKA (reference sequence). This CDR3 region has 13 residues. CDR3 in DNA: TGCAGTGGAAGGAGGGGAGCAGGTCAGCCCCAGCATTTT. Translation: CSGRRGAGQPQHF.

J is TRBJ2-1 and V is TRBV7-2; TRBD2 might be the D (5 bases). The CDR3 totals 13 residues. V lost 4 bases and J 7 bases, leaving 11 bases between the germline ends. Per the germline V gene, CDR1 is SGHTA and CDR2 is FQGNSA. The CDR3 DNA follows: TGTGCCAGCAGCTCTCGGAGGCGGAATGAGCAGTTCTTC. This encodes CASSSRRRNEQFF.

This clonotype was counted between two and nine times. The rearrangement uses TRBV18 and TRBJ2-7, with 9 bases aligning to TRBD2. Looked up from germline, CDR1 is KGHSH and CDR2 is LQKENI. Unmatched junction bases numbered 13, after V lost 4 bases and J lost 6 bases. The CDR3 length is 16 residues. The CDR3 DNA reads TGTGCCAGCTCACGGATAGCGGGAGACCCTCGGGCCGAGCAGTACTTC. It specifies CASSRIAGDPRAEQYF.

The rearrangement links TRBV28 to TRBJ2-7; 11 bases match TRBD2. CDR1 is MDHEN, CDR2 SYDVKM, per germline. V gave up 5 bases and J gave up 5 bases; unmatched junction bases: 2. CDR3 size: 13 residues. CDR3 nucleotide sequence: TGTGCCAGCAGTCCGGGACTAGCGGACGAGCAGTACTTC. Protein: CASSPGLADEQYF.

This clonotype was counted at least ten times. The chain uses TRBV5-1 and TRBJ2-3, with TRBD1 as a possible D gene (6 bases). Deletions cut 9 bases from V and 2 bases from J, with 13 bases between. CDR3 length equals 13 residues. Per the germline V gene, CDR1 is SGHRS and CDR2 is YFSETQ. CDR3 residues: CATQTGPTDTQYF. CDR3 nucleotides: TGCGCCACCCAGACAGGACCCACAGATACGCAGTATTTT.

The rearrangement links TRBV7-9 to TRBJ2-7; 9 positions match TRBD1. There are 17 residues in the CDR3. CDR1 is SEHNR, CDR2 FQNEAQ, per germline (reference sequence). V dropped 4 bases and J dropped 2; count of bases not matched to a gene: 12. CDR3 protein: CASSSPPEDRGAYEQYF. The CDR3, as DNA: TGTGCCAGCAGCTCCCCCCCGGAGGACAGGGGAGCCTACGAGCAGTACTTC.

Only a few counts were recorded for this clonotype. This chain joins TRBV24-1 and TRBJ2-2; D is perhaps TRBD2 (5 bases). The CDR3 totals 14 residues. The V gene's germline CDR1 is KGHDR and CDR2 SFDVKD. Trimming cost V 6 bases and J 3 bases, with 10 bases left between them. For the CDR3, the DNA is TGTGCCACCAGTACTGGGAGTTACACCGGGGAGCTGTTTTTT. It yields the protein CATSTGSYTGELFF.

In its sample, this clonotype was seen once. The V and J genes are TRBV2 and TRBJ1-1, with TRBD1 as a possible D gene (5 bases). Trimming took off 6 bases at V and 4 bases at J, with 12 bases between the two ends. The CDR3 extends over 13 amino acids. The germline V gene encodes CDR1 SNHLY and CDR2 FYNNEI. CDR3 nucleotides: TGTGCCAGCAGGGAAACAGGCCTCACTGAAGCTTTCTTT. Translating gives CASRETGLTEAFF.

CDR3 DNA sequence: TGCAGTGCTAGAGGAGGCCTGAATGAAAAACTGTTTTTT. Encoded protein: CSARGGLNEKLFF. J is TRBJ1-4 and V is TRBV20-1; no clear D. Germline loops: CDR1 DFQATT, CDR2 SNEGSKA (reference sequence). This CDR3 is built from 13 residues. Trimming removed 1 base at V and 5 bases at J, with 8 bases between.

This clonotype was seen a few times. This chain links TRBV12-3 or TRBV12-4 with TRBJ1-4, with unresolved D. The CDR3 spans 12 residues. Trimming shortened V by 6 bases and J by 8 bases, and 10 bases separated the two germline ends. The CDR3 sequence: CASSLPMEKLFF. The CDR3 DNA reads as TGTGCCAGCAGCCTACCGATGGAAAAACTGTTTTTT.

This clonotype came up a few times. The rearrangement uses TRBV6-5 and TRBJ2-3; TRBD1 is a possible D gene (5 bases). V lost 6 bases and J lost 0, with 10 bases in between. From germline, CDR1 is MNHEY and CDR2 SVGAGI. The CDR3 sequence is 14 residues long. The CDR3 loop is CASRPRVSTDTQYF. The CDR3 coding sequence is TGTGCCAGCAGACCCAGGGTTAGCACAGATACGCAGTATTTT.

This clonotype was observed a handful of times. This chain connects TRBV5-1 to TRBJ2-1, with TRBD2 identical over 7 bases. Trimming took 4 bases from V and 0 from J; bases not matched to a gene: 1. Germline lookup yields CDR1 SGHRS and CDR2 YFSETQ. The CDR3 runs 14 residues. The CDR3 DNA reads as TGCGCCAGCAGCCGGGGGGACTCCTACAATGAGCAGTTCTTC. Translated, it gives CASSRGDSYNEQFF.

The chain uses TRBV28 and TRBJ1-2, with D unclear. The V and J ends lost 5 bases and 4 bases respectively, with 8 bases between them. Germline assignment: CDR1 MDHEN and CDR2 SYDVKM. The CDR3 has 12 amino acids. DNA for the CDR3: TGTGCCAGCAGTCAAGAAGTCTATGGCTACACCTTC. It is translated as CASSQEVYGYTF.

As DNA, the CDR3 is TGCGCCAGCAGCTTACTAGCAGACAATGAGCAGTTCTTC. Its translation is CASSLLADNEQFF. The rearrangement uses TRBV5-1 and TRBJ2-1, with D possibly matching TRBD2 (6 bases). V was shortened by 2 bases and J by 5 bases, with 8 bases between the two germline ends. Germline V gives CDR1 SGHRS, CDR2 YFSETQ. CDR3 length: 13 residues.

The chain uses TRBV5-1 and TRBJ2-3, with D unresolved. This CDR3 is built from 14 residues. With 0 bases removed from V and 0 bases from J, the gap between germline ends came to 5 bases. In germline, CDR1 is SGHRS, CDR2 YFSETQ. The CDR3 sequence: CASSLEQSTDTQYF. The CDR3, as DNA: TGCGCCAGCAGCTTGGAACAGAGCACAGATACGCAGTATTTT.